Here is one T cell receptor beta chain with its context. What it binds is not known. The sample belongs to a study of ipilimumab plus nivolumab after autologous stem cell transplantation. Study-level information: The DLBCL cohort had primary refractory and relapsed disease, with 18-month progression-free survival of approximately 87% and 28%. Notes on the study in general: Authors suggest TCR repertoire, Treg phenotype and gut microbiota support further study.

Ipilimumab, 1 mg/kg, started 14 to 28 days after autologous transplant. Patients got 3 mg/kg IV nivolumab weeks 1, 4, 7, 10, then biweekly through week 26. V was pared by 6 bases and J by 8 bases, with 13 bases between. Germline CDR1 and CDR2: MNHEY and SVGAGI. This CDR3 is built from 12 residues. The data were produced by immunoSEQ multiplex PCR, yet TCRdb's version contains in-frame clones alone and is incomplete. The data show 20,000 to 30,000 clones, around 84% seen once. The rearrangement uses TRBV6-5 and TRBJ1-1; D is possibly TRBD1 (5 bases). The sequence came from a male donor with diffuse large B-cell lymphoma. Here the sequenced sample was PBMCs, taken in a trial of ipilimumab plus nivolumab as post-transplant consolidation. CDR3 amino acids: CASSLRGGEAFF. CDR3 sequence (DNA): TGTGCCAGCAGCTTACGGGGGGGGGAAGCTTTCTTT.